This T cell receptor (beta chain) was sequenced in a study of breast tumors, draining lymph nodes, adjacent tissues. This CDR3 is built from 17 residues. Germline-derived CDR1 and CDR2 are SGHVS and FQNEAQ. Samples came from axillary lymph nodes draining the breast cancer. This clonotype was seen many times. Its antigen is still unknown. The junction and the germline gene differ at one end; a read error may be behind it. Using its own MiXCR run on the multiplex PCR reads, TCRdb lists one record per CDR3 protein. The repertoire holds 180,000 or so distinct CDR3 sequences, with around a third as singletons. Findings and limits, study-wide: Findings are consistent with lymph node origin and intratumoral expansion of most tumor T cells. Tumors had less TCR diversity than lymph nodes, more than nontumor tissue. Tumor and nontumor repertoires were significantly more similar in luminal-like than in basal-like breast cancer.

The chain carries TRBV7-8 and TRBJ2-1; 7 nucleotides agree with TRBD1. The sample was axillary lymph node tissue. The sequence was collected from a female donor with breast cancer. Some clones in this sample may be carry-over from other donors' samples. The CDR3 nucleotides read TGTGCCAGCAGCACCCGACAGGGAAGAAGTCCCTACGATGAGCAGTTCTTC. It specifies CASSTRQGRSPYDEQFF.